The 11 T cell receptor beta chains listed next were all sequenced from one sample in a study of blood T cell repertoires in COVID-19. The protocol was immunoSEQ multiplex PCR, while the TCRdb copy is restricted to in-frame clones and leaves out a portion. Of roughly 250,000 clones in the sample, 70% to 75% were seen once. Source material: peripheral blood. The source is a woman older than 75 with acute or convalescent COVID-19.

Here the CDR3 reads CASSQGQGGFNTGELFF. The CDR3 DNA follows: TGCGCCAGCAGCCAAGGGCAGGGTGGTTTTAACACCGGGGAGCTGTTTTTT. V is TRBV4-1 and J is TRBJ2-2; tentative D call: TRBD1 (5 bases). Germline CDR1 and CDR2: MGHRA and YSYEKL. The V and J ends lost 1 base and 2 bases respectively, with 14 bases between them. The CDR3 loop spans 17 amino acids.

The chain couples TRBV7-2 to TRBJ1-2, with D possibly matching TRBD1 (6 bases). This CDR3 contains 14 residues. The ends were cut back, 1 base at V and 3 bases at J, with 9 bases in the middle. Germline CDR1 reads SGHTA; CDR2 reads FQGNSA. The CDR3 DNA is TGTGCCAGCAGCTTAGTAGGGGGGGACTATGGCTACACCTTC. Translation: CASSLVGGDYGYTF.

The chain uses TRBV29-1 and TRBJ1-1; D not certain. The CDR3 consists of 12 residues. Germline loops: CDR1 SQVTM, CDR2 ANQGSEA. The V end lost 1 base, the J end lost 1 base, and 4 bases lay between the germline ends. In DNA form, the CDR3 reads TGCAGCGTTGAAGGGCAGAACACTGAAGCTTTCTTT. Translated, it gives CSVEGQNTEAFF.

This clone was counted a few times. The chain joins TRBV29-1 to TRBJ2-3, with D possibly TRBD1 on 5 matching bases. V was pared by 0 bases and J by 4 bases, with 5 bases between. The CDR3 spans 12 residues. Germline loops: CDR1 SQVTM, CDR2 ANQGSEA. CDR3 nucleotide sequence: TGCAGCGTTGAAGAGGGGCCAGATACGCAGTATTTT. The encoded protein is CSVEEGPDTQYF.

This clone was recorded at least ten times. This sequence joins TRBV2 and TRBJ1-1, with a possible D match to TRBD1 (5 bases). Trimming took 5 bases from V and 4 from J, leaving 11 bases between them. Germline CDR1 is SNHLY and CDR2 is FYNNEI. This CDR3 has 13 amino acids. In DNA form, the CDR3 reads TGTGCCAGCAGTATTGGGAGGGGCACTGAAGCTTTCTTT. This gives the protein CASSIGRGTEAFF.

This clone was counted between two and nine times. The chain carries TRBV10-1 and TRBJ2-7; 10 nucleotides agree with TRBD1. Germline assignment: CDR1 WNHNN and CDR2 SYGVQD (reference sequence). V was pared by 3 bases and J by 6 bases, with 8 bases of the junction left unmatched. CDR3 size: 15 residues. Here the CDR3 DNA reads TGCGCCAGCAGTGACCCGAGGAGGACAGGGGGCGAGCAGTACTTC. It is translated as CASSDPRRTGGEQYF.

This rearrangement joins TRBV3-1 (or the pseudogene TRBV3-2) to TRBJ1-1, with TRBD1 as a possible D gene (6 bases). The V end was cut by 4 bases, the J end by 7 bases, with 13 bases between. The CDR3 runs 13 residues. Germline-derived CDR1 and CDR2 are LGHDT and YNNKEL (reference sequence). In nucleotides, the CDR3 is TGTGCCAGCAGCCTTCGGGGGGCAGATGAAGCTTTCTTT. Amino acids: CASSLRGADEAFF.

This chain links TRBV5-1 with TRBJ1-6; weak D call: TRBD1 (5 bases). Germline V gene lookup returns CDR1 SGHRS and CDR2 YFSETQ. The V and J ends lost 6 bases and 8 bases respectively, with 24 bases between them. The CDR3 has 17 amino acids. In DNA, the CDR3 is TGCGCCAGCACTCCGACCCCTACAGGTGCAAGTGATTCACCCCTCCACTTT. This gives the protein CASTPTPTGASDSPLHF.

This clone turned up a few times. The genes are TRBV7-2 and TRBJ1-2, with D unclear. The CDR3 loop spans 16 amino acids. Between the trimmed V and J ends, which lost 1 base and 1 base, there was a span of 13 bases. Germline loops: CDR1 SGHTA, CDR2 FQGNSA. The chain's CDR3 is CASSLEPGHRNYGYTF. The CDR3 DNA reads as TGTGCCAGCAGCTTAGAGCCAGGTCACCGTAACTATGGCTACACCTTC.

The gene calls are TRBV6-5 and TRBJ2-6; possibly TRBD1 for D (5 bases). Trimming cost V 5 bases and J 2 bases, with 7 bases left between them. The CDR3 length is 14 residues. Per germline, CDR1 MNHEY and CDR2 SVGAGI. CDR3 coding DNA: TGTGCCAGCAGTCAGGGCCCTGGGGCCAACGTCCTGACTTTC. It is translated as CASSQGPGANVLTF.

V is TRBV18 and J is TRBJ1-2; D may be TRBD1 (5 bases). Germline CDR1 is KGHSH and CDR2 is LQKENI. The germline V and J ends were trimmed by 3 bases and 6 bases, with 11 bases remaining between them. The CDR3 contains 13 residues. The CDR3 sequence: CASSPISGNGYTF. The CDR3 region has the DNA TGTGCCAGCTCACCGATCTCAGGGAATGGCTACACCTTC.